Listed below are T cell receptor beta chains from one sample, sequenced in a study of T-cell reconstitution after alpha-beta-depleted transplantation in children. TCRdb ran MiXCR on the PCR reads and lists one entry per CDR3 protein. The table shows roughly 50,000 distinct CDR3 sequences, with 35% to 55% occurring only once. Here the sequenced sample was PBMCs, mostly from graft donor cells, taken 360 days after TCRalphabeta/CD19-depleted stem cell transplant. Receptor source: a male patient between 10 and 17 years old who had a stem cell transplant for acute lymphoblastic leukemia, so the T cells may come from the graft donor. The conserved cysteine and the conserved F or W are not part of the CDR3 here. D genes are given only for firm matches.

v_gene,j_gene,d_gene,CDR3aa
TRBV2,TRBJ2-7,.,ARGSQDKYEQY
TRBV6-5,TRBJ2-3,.,ASSYSAAGTDTQY
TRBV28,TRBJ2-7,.,ASSPYRSNYYEQY
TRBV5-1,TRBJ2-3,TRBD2,ASSFSGSGTDTQY
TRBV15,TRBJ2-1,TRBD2,ATSRDGTSGRNEQF
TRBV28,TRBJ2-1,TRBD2,ASSTSGRARSSYNEQF
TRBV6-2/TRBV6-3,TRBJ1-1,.,ASSYDRGNTEAF
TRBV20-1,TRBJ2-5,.,SAGGFQETQY
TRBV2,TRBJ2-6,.,ARSTDGSGANVLT
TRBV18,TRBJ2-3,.,ASSPDPPARDTQY
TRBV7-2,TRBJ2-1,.,ASSSGSYNEQF
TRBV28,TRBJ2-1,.,ASRTYNEQF
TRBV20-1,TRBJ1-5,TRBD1,SASRDRRNSNQPQH
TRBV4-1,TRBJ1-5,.,ASSQDYRDQPQH
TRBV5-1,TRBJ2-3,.,ASSGRLVGGTDTQY
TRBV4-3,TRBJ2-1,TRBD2,ASSQGQRGAANYNEQF
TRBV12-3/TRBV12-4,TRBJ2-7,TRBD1,ASRPGTGGADEQY
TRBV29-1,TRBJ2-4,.,SVEGDLDKNIQY
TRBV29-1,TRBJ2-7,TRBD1,SVSEQGIGYEQY
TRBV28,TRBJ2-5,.,ASSFVQQETQY
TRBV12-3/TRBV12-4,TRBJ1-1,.,ASSLGPGRAF
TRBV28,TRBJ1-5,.,ASSLLVFEGYNQPQH
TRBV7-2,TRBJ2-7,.,ASSLDSAGTVQY
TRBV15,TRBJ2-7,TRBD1,ATSREGQGASYEQY
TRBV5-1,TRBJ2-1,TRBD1,ASSSDRGKANEQF
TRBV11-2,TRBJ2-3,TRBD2,ASSAELAPEEDTQY
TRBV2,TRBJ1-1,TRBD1,ASDRESAEAF
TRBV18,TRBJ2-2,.,ASSPSGPGELF
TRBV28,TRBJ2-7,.,ASRPHSYEQY
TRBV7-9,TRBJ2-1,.,ASSSPLLWDEQF
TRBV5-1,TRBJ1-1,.,ASSSGPNTEAF
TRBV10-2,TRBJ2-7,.,ASKGDTYEQY
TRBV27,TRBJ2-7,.,ASSASGYEQY
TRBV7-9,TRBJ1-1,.,ASSLPSQTGMNTEAF
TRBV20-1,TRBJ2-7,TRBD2,SAPYRGLAGIRVYEQY
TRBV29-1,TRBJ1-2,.,STRTESYGYT
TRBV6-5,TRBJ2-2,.,ASHNTGELF
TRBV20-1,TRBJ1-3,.,SAGNSGSGNTIY